A single T cell receptor (beta chain) is shown here with its context. Its antigen remains unknown. This entry comes from a study of shared clonotypes between healthy human individuals. Study-level results: Rarefaction gave evidence that sorted-subset sequencing remained incomplete despite large depth. The donor pool, a small one, limited the genetic and exposure-history diversity represented. Clonotypes that were shared across a handful of donors made up roughly 5% of naive CD4 clonotypes.

TCRdb keeps only in-frame clones here, not all; method: immunoSEQ multiplex PCR. The sample yields fewer than 1.4 million clones, about 84% seen once. The CDR3 contains 14 residues. V was cut by 5 bases and J by 4 bases, with 15 bases left in between. Germline CDR1 SGDLS, CDR2 YYNGEE. This chain links TRBV9 with TRBJ1-2; D perhaps matches TRBD1 (5 bases). Input material: memory CD4+ T cells from PBMCs. Subset meaning: CD45RA-negative fraction. This sequence was found in a young man in good health. Some clones in this sample may be carry-over from other donors' samples. CDR3 in DNA: TGTGCCAGCAGGGCCAGGACGGGGCTCTATGGCTACACCTTC. It yields the protein CASRARTGLYGYTF.